This T cell receptor (beta chain) is drawn from a study of blood T cells in healthy people across ages. This clonotype was seen more than once but under ten times. Its specificity is not known. Alongside a J-beta primer mix, a sample-barcoded 5' primer served in a second PCR lasting about 7 to 12 cycles. TCRdb passed the 5' RACE reads through MiXCR, listing each CDR3 protein once. The data hold about 1.6 million distinct CDR3 sequences, with about 31% observed a single time. Study-wide points: Because donor CMV status was unknown, expanded clonotype changes were possibly confounded.

The donors, healthy Caucasians from Russia, were aged roughly 6 to 90. This TCR came from a woman in her twenties or thirties in good health. The sample taken for sequencing was blood.

CDR3 amino acids: CASRGDSPAYGYTF. In DNA form, the CDR3 reads TGTGCCAGCAGGGGGGACAGTCCTGCTTATGGCTACACCTTC. The chain recombines TRBV2 with TRBJ1-2; 7 bases map to TRBD1. The CDR3 extends over 14 amino acids. Trimming took 6 bases from V and 5 from J; bases not matched to a gene: 9. The germline gives CDR1 SNHLY, CDR2 FYNNEI.